This T cell receptor beta chain appears in the sequencing data of a study of cytomegalovirus exposure and HLA in healthy donors. Study-wide results and limits: A later analysis reportedly found fewer N-insertions in an Asian-associated ancestry cluster than the approximately 700-donor mean. With DRB1 most and HLA-C fewest, TCR association rates differed between HLA loci in a later analysis.

PCR was performed using 60 Vbeta and 13 Jbeta primers. TCRdb keeps only in-frame clones here, not all; method: immunoSEQ multiplex PCR. Of 200,000 to 250,000 clones listed, around 76% are singletons. With respect to this clone: Its specificity is unknown. Other nucleotide sequences from this sample produce the same CDR3.

Everyone who donated was a healthy bone marrow donor. At collection, donors were nominally healthy, but unrecorded immune exposures were probable. The CDR3 contains 13 residues. Trimming at V came to 4 bases and at J to 0 bases, leaving 1 base not matched to a gene. The germline V gene has CDR1 GTSNPN and CDR2 SVGIG (reference sequence). The V and J genes are TRBV30 and TRBJ2-3; 7 positions agree with TRBD2. The TCR was taken from a man between 18 and 35 years old in good health and CMV-seronegative. Sequencing was done on a sample of PBMCs. This chain's CDR3 is CAWTSGSTDTQYF. CDR3 nucleotide sequence: TGTGCCTGGACTAGCGGAAGCACAGATACGCAGTATTTT.